A single sample is the source of the 27 T cell receptor beta chains below, sequenced in a study of T cells in Graves' hyperthyroidism and ophthalmopathy. RNA transcripts provided the source from which TCR beta CDR3 regions were amplified. Initially, a first-round RT-PCR of the TCR CDR3 employed the HTBI primer set. One entry per CDR3 protein, called by TCRdb with MiXCR from the multiplex PCR reads. The sample includes 300,000 to 400,000 distinct CDR3 sequences, about 20% seen only once; the top ten take approximately 54%. The sequencing input was blood. These receptors originate from a woman aged 45-60 years with Graves' hyperthyroidism.

In this sample, this clonotype turned up many times. V is TRBV20-1 and J is TRBJ1-2; maybe TRBD1 (5 bases). Trimming pared 3 bases from V and 2 bases from J, leaving 10 bases between. Germline CDR1 and CDR2: DFQATT and SNEGSKA (reference sequence). The CDR3 is made up of 13 amino acids. CDR3 loop: CSASDWTNYGYTF. In DNA form, the CDR3 reads TGCAGTGCTAGTGACTGGACAAACTATGGCTACACCTTC.

This clonotype has a handful of counts. The genes are TRBV14 and TRBJ2-3, with 7 bases matching TRBD2. The CDR3 runs 16 residues. Germline CDR1 reads SGHDN; CDR2 reads FVKESK. Unmatched junction bases numbered 6, after V lost 0 bases and J lost 3 bases. The CDR3 DNA reads as TGTGCCAGCAGCCAAGATGTAAGCGGGAATACAGATACGCAGTATTTT. Its translation: CASSQDVSGNTDTQYF.

This clonotype was counted ten times or more. The chain links TRBV5-6 to TRBJ2-5; no definite D call. The CDR3 is 13 amino acids. Trimming cost V 1 base and J 2 bases, with 6 bases left between them. Germline assignment: CDR1 SGHDT and CDR2 YYEEEE. The CDR3 sequence: CASSLRPQETQYF. The CDR3 DNA reads TGTGCCAGCAGCTTGAGACCGCAAGAGACCCAGTACTTC. Based on the CDR3 plus reference TRBV5-6 and TRBJ2-5, the full variable domain is DAGVTQSPTHLIKTRGQQVTLRCSPKSGHDTVSWYQQALGQGPQFIFQYYEEEERQRGNFPDRFSGHQFPNYSSELNVNALLLGDSALYLCASSLRPQETQYFGPGTRLLVL.

The V gene is TRBV3-1, the J gene TRBJ1-2; 7 bases agree with TRBD1. Germline V gene lookup returns CDR1 LGHDT and CDR2 YNNKEL (reference sequence). After removal of 4 bases from V and 0 bases from J, the junction contained 8 bases not matched to a gene. The CDR3 is 16 residues long. The CDR3 protein is CASSRSYRGANYGYTF. DNA for the CDR3: TGTGCCAGCAGCCGTTCCTACAGGGGAGCTAACTATGGCTACACCTTC.

This clonotype was seen at least ten times. This rearrangement joins TRBV7-8 to TRBJ2-1; TRBD2 agrees at 11 bases. Looked up from germline, CDR1 is SGHVS and CDR2 is FQNEAQ. The CDR3 consists of 15 residues. V trimming: 9 bases; J trimming: 4 bases; junction bases outside the gene matches: 8. The CDR3 DNA follows: TGTGCCAGTATTGGCGGGACTAGCGGTTACAATGAGCAGTTCTTC. This encodes CASIGGTSGYNEQFF.

This clonotype was detected many times. The chain joins TRBV28 to TRBJ2-7, with TRBD1 matching over 8 bases. J lost 2 bases, V lost 5 bases, and 5 bases had no gene match. The CDR3 spans 14 residues. Per the germline V gene, CDR1 is MDHEN and CDR2 is SYDVKM. In nucleotides, the CDR3 is TGTGCCAGCAGTGCGGCAGGGGGCCCCTACGAGCAGTACTTC. Encoded protein: CASSAAGGPYEQYF.

This clonotype was seen at least ten times. CDR3 protein: CASSSGTGSTDTQYF. CDR3 sequence (DNA): TGTGCCAGCAGTTCGGGGACAGGGAGCACAGATACGCAGTATTTT. The chain joins TRBV12-3 or TRBV12-4 to TRBJ2-3; 9 nucleotides line up with TRBD1. V was pared by 4 bases and J by 0 bases, with 2 bases of the junction left unmatched. This CDR3 comprises 15 residues.

This clonotype was detected a few times. The chain recombines TRBV11-2 with TRBJ2-1; D might be TRBD1 (6 bases). CDR1 is SGHAT and CDR2 is FQNNGV in the germline V gene. V lost 0 bases to trimming and J lost 7 bases, with 16 bases between them. This CDR3 is built from 16 residues. The DNA of the CDR3 is TGTGCCAGCAGCTTAGATCAACTGGGGGCGGGTAATGAGCAGTTCTTC. Encoded protein: CASSLDQLGAGNEQFF.

V and J are TRBV4-1 and TRBJ1-4; D is undetermined. Per the germline V gene, CDR1 is MGHRA and CDR2 is YSYEKL. CDR3 length: 15 residues. Trimming removed 2 bases from V and 8 bases from J, with 15 bases in between. CDR3 DNA: TGCGCCAGCAGCCAACCGGACCGGGAGGACGAAAAACTGTTTTTT. Translating gives CASSQPDREDEKLFF.

On this clonotype: A read error is possible here, since a much larger clone lies one base away. No conserved phenylalanine or tryptophan ends this CDR3, so it is likely a read error. V is TRBV7-3 and J is TRBJ1-1; unclear D gene. Deletions cut 4 bases from V and 2 bases from J, with 8 bases between. CDR1 SGHTA and CDR2 FQGTGA come from the germline V gene. The CDR3 loop spans 13 amino acids. The CDR3 here is CASSSSPNTEAFL. The CDR3 DNA sequence: TGTGCCAGCAGCTCCTCACCTAACACTGAAGCTTTCCTT.

This clonotype was seen many times. The chain carries TRBV10-3 and TRBJ2-1; 11 nucleotides align to TRBD2. J was trimmed by 6 bases and V by 2 bases; bases with no gene match: 6. The CDR3 is 16 amino acids. Germline V CDR1 and CDR2: ENHRY, SYGVKD. The chain's CDR3 is CAISEVLAGALNEQFF. CDR3 coding DNA: TGTGCCATCAGTGAGGTACTAGCGGGGGCTCTCAATGAGCAGTTCTTC.

The V and J genes are TRBV4-1 and TRBJ2-7; D possibly corresponds to TRBD2 (6 bases). From germline, CDR1 is MGHRA and CDR2 YSYEKL. The germline V and J ends were trimmed by 1 base and 2 bases, with 9 bases remaining between them. The CDR3 has 14 amino acids. The CDR3: CASSQAGDPYEQYF. In DNA, the CDR3 is TGCGCCAGCAGCCAAGCGGGAGATCCCTACGAGCAGTACTTC.

The sample holds many counts of this clonotype. The chain combines TRBV6-1 with TRBJ1-1; tentative D call: TRBD1 (5 bases). V was pared by 7 bases and J by 0 bases, with 15 bases between. Germline CDR1 and CDR2: MNHNS and SASEGT. The CDR3 has 15 residues. CDR3 in amino acids: CASTLDRALNTEAFF. The DNA for the CDR3 is TGTGCCAGCACCCTCGACAGAGCCCTGAACACTGAAGCTTTCTTT.

By sample fraction, this clonotype is medium-sized. The chain has TRBV11-2 and TRBJ2-1; weak D call: TRBD1 (6 bases). V shed 5 bases and J shed 7 bases, with 12 bases lying between them. CDR1 is SGHAT, CDR2 FQNNGV, per germline. The CDR3 has 13 amino acids. This CDR3 reads CASSQLQGNEQFF. The CDR3 DNA reads as TGTGCCAGCAGCCAGTTACAGGGTAATGAGCAGTTCTTC.

The chain couples TRBV7-9 to TRBJ1-4, with TRBD1 matching 7 bases. CDR1 and CDR2 (germline): SEHNR, FQNEAQ (reference sequence). The CDR3 spans 15 residues. The V segment lost 5 bases and the J segment 8 bases; nucleotides outside the gene matches: 11. The CDR3 protein is CASSTIGTAYEKLFF. CDR3 nucleotide sequence: TGTGCCAGCAGCACTATCGGGACAGCATACGAAAAACTGTTTTTT.

This chain links TRBV29-1 with TRBJ2-2; 8 nucleotides match TRBD1. The V and J ends lost 4 bases and 11 bases, in that order; junction bases with no gene match: 3. The CDR3 has 11 amino acids. Germline CDR1 reads SQVTM; CDR2 reads ANQGSEA. Here the CDR3 reads CSVGQGLELFF. The CDR3 DNA follows: TGCAGCGTTGGACAGGGGCTTGAGCTGTTTTTT.

This clonotype was detected many times. The gene calls are TRBV6-1 and TRBJ2-7; no firm D call. The CDR3 consists of 14 residues. CDR1 and CDR2 from the germline V gene are MNHNS and SASEGT. Trimming shortened V by 2 bases and J by 7 bases, and 15 bases separated the two germline ends. This chain's CDR3 is CASSEIWERREQYF. Written as DNA, the CDR3 is TGTGCCAGCAGTGAAATTTGGGAAAGGCGGGAGCAGTACTTC.

This clonotype has a count of ten or more. The chain carries TRBV9 and TRBJ2-1; TRBD2 matches at 11 bases. CDR1 is SGDLS and CDR2 is YYNGEE in the germline V gene. J was trimmed by 5 bases and V by 0 bases; bases with no gene match: 1. There are 15 residues in the CDR3. In nucleotides, the CDR3 is TGTGCCAGCAGCGTAGGGACTAGCGGGCACAATGAGCAGTTCTTC. It specifies CASSVGTSGHNEQFF.

This clonotype was counted ten times or more. The chain is built from TRBV28 and TRBJ2-3, with TRBD2 matching over 10 bases. The germline V gene encodes CDR1 MDHEN and CDR2 SYDVKM. V shed 3 bases, J shed 2 bases, and the junction held 2 bases outside the gene matches. CDR3 length equals 15 residues. The CDR3 sequence is CASSFGTSDTDTQYF. In DNA, the CDR3 is TGTGCCAGCAGTTTCGGGACTAGCGACACAGATACGCAGTATTTT.

The chain uses TRBV7-2 and TRBJ2-2; D is uncertain. Germline-derived CDR1 and CDR2 are SGHTA and FQGNSA. The V gene lost 1 base and the J gene lost 14 bases, with 11 bases spanning the gap. This CDR3 contains 12 residues. The CDR3 region is CASSLDEDRLFF. CDR3 nucleotide sequence: TGTGCCAGCAGCTTAGACGAAGATCGACTGTTTTTT.

In this sample, this clonotype turned up a few times. The V and J genes are TRBV7-9 and TRBJ1-1; D gene uncertain. This CDR3 is 14 amino acids long. V shed 3 bases and J shed 0 bases, with 8 bases lying between them. The germline V gene has CDR1 SEHNR and CDR2 FQNEAQ (reference sequence). The CDR3 region has the DNA TGTGCCAGCAGCTTCCCCCAAGTGAACACTGAAGCTTTCTTT. This gives the protein CASSFPQVNTEAFF.

In its sample, this clonotype was seen many times. The chain joins TRBV6-2 or TRBV6-3 to TRBJ2-3; D ambiguous. Per the germline V gene, CDR1 is MNHEY and CDR2 is SVGEGT. CDR3 size: 16 residues. V shed 4 bases and J shed 2 bases, with 16 bases lying between them. CDR3 sequence reads: CASSFPSREPTDTQYF. The CDR3 DNA reads as TGTGCCAGCAGTTTTCCGTCAAGGGAACCCACAGATACGCAGTATTTT.

This clonotype was seen many times. J is TRBJ2-7 and V is TRBV28; D is perhaps TRBD1 (5 bases). Germline loops: CDR1 MDHEN, CDR2 SYDVKM. The germline V and J ends were trimmed by 4 bases and 4 bases, with 8 bases remaining between them. This CDR3 contains 12 residues. CDR3 loop: CASSSPGYEQYF. The CDR3 bases are TGTGCCAGCAGTTCTCCAGGGTACGAGCAGTACTTC.

This clonotype was seen more than once but under ten times. The V call is TRBV6-5, the J call TRBJ1-2; weak D call: TRBD1 (6 bases). V was pared by 0 bases and J by 6 bases, with 11 bases between. Germline V gene lookup returns CDR1 MNHEY and CDR2 SVGAGI. This CDR3 contains 14 residues. The CDR3 is CASSYSGRGDGYTF. The CDR3 DNA is TGTGCCAGCAGTTACTCGGGGAGGGGGGATGGCTACACCTTC.

This clonotype was found a few times. The J gene is TRBJ2-3, the V gene TRBV12-3 or TRBV12-4, with D tentatively TRBD2 (6 bases). CDR3 size: 13 residues. V was cut by 7 bases and J by 4 bases, with 12 bases left in between. CDR3 loop: CASTSPGADTQYF. In DNA form, the CDR3 reads TGTGCCAGCACCTCACCGGGGGCAGATACGCAGTATTTT.

This clonotype was observed at least ten times. The J gene is TRBJ1-5, the V gene TRBV27; D perhaps matches TRBD1 (5 bases). Germline-derived CDR1 and CDR2 are MNHEY and SMNVEV (reference sequence). The CDR3 sequence is 14 residues long. Trimming cost V 0 bases and J 9 bases, with 12 bases left between them. In DNA, the CDR3 is TGTGCCAGCAGTTTATCCTCAGGGTTGTCGCCCCAGCATTTT. Its protein is CASSLSSGLSPQHF.

The chain recombines TRBV18 with TRBJ2-1; 9 positions agree with TRBD2. CDR3 size: 16 residues. V gave up 2 bases and J gave up 6 bases; unmatched junction bases: 8. Per the germline V gene, CDR1 is KGHSH and CDR2 is LQKENI. The CDR3 is CASSPSSSGVLNEQFF. CDR3 sequence (DNA): TGTGCCAGCTCACCATCGTCTAGCGGGGTACTCAATGAGCAGTTCTTC.